The 14 T cell receptor beta chains below come from one sample, sequenced in a study of T cell clonality in common variable immunodeficiency. The assay was immunoSEQ multiplex PCR, and TCRdb's table has in-frame clones only and misses some. The repertoire consists of some 44,000 clones, none detected only once. Sample: peripheral blood mononuclear cells. The receptors were sampled from a person aged 18 to 70 in good health.

This clone was found many times. The CDR3 end falls 3 residues outside the read, so it is completed with the germline J gene. The chain employs TRBV5-6 and TRBJ1-2; 11 nucleotides match TRBD1. The CDR3 runs to 13 residues. Germline V lookup: CDR1 SGHDT, CDR2 YYEEEE. J was trimmed by 7 bases and V by 3 bases; bases with no gene match: 2. The CDR3 spells CASSWTGGFGYTF. The sequenced CDR3 bases are TGTGCCAGCAGCTGGACAGGGGGCTTTGGC. Together with reference TRBV5-6 and TRBJ1-2, the CDR3 gives the full variable domain: DAGVTQSPTHLIKTRGQQVTLRCSPKSGHDTVSWYQQALGQGPQFIFQYYEEEERQRGNFPDRFSGHQFPNYSSELNVNALLLGDSALYLCASSWTGGFGYTFGSGTRLTVV.

At least ten counts were recorded for this clone. The sequenced fragment ends 3 residues before the CDR3 boundary, so the rest is inferred from the germline J gene. This chain links TRBV19 with TRBJ2-5, with D maybe TRBD2 (7 bases). V was trimmed by 6 bases and J by 0 bases, leaving 20 bases between them. The CDR3 sequence is 17 residues long. The germline gives CDR1 LNHDA, CDR2 SQIVND (reference sequence). CDR3 DNA, as far as it was read: TGTGCCAGTAGCCTAGGGGGGGCCGGACCGTACCAAGAGACC. This gives the protein CASSLGGAGPYQET. The full CDR3 protein is CASSLGGAGPYQETQYF.

This clone came up a few times. Read data end 3 residues before the CDR3 end; the end is taken from the germline J gene. The rearrangement joins TRBV2 to TRBJ2-2, with 8 positions matching TRBD2. Germline lookup yields CDR1 SNHLY and CDR2 FYNNEI. Germline trimming cut 8 bases from V and 6 bases from J; bases unmatched to any gene: 11. The CDR3 is 15 amino acids. CDR3 DNA, as far as it was read: TGTGCCAGCCAGGGAGGCAGCGGGGGCCCCGGGGAG. As protein: CASQGGSGGPGE. The whole CDR3 reads CASQGGSGGPGELFF.

This clone occurred many times. The read halts 3 residues ahead of the CDR3 end, with the missing end drawn from the germline J gene. The chain employs TRBV7-3 and TRBJ2-2, with 7 bases lining up with TRBD2. The germline gives CDR1 SGHTA, CDR2 FQGTGA. J gave up 4 bases and V 2 bases, and 7 bases lay outside the gene matches. This CDR3 comprises 16 residues. The CDR3 sequence is CASSLLAGVGTGELFF. The sequenced CDR3 bases are TGTGCCAGCAGCTTACTGGCGGGAGTCGGCACCGGGGAG.

In its sample, this clone was seen many times. Coverage ceases 3 residues before the CDR3 finishes, and the germline J gene fills in the end. V and J are TRBV5-1 and TRBJ1-1; D unclear. In germline, CDR1 is SGHRS, CDR2 YFSETQ. V shed 3 bases and J shed 6 bases, with 12 bases lying between them. This CDR3 has 13 amino acids. The DNA read from the CDR3 is TGCGCCAGCAGCTGGGCGGGAGGCGCTGAA. Its protein product is CASSWAGGAE. The complete CDR3 reads CASSWAGGAEAFF.

This clone was counted ten times or more. Read data end 3 residues before the CDR3 end; the end is taken from the germline J gene. The V gene is TRBV2, the J gene TRBJ2-1; D might be TRBD1 (5 bases). In germline, CDR1 is SNHLY, CDR2 FYNNEI. This CDR3 is 12 amino acids long. The V end lost 4 bases, the J end lost 8 bases, and 9 bases lay between the germline ends. The DNA read from the CDR3 is TGTGCCAGCAGTGTAGGACACGATGAG. Translating gives CASSVGHDE. The entire CDR3 protein is CASSVGHDEQFF.

This clone was counted at least ten times. The read is 3 residues too short to cover the CDR3 end, so that end is filled in from the germline J gene. This rearrangement joins TRBV7-9 to TRBJ2-2; no clear D gene. The CDR3 loop spans 13 amino acids. Germline V gives CDR1 SEHNR, CDR2 FQNEAQ (reference sequence). V lost 5 bases to trimming and J lost 2 bases, with 6 bases between them. The covered CDR3 bases are TGTGCCAGCAGCGTCCTTAACACCGGGGAG. It yields the protein CASSVLNTGE. The entire CDR3 is CASSVLNTGELFF.

This clone was detected ten times or more. The read falls 3 residues short of the CDR3 end, and the missing part is taken from the germline J gene. The genes are TRBV28 and TRBJ1-2, with a weak D call TRBD1 (6 bases). Germline V gene sequence: CDR1 MDHEN, CDR2 SYDVKM. This CDR3 comprises 13 residues. V lost 5 bases and J lost 5, with 12 bases in between. The chain's CDR3 is CASSLKGGYGYTF. The sequenced CDR3 bases are TGTGCCAGCAGTCTTAAGGGGGGGTATGGC.

On this clone itself: The read finishes 3 residues shy of the CDR3 end, and the germline J gene is used to complete it. The chain uses TRBV29-1 and TRBJ2-3; D possibly corresponds to TRBD1 (6 bases). CDR3 size: 15 residues. The germline CDR1 and CDR2 sequences are SQVTM and ANQGSEA. Trimming shortened V by 5 bases and J by 3 bases, and 18 bases separated the two germline ends. Partial CDR3 DNA: TGCAGCGTTTTAGAGGGGCAGGGGAGTACAGATACG. Its translation: CSVLEGQGSTDT. The whole CDR3 is CSVLEGQGSTDTQYF.

This clone showed up many times. The CDR3 end falls 3 residues outside the read, so it is completed with the germline J gene. The V and J genes are TRBV20-1 and TRBJ2-1, with D possibly matching TRBD2 (7 bases). The CDR3 runs to 17 residues. V was cut by 0 bases and J by 0 bases, with 15 bases left in between. Germline-derived CDR1 and CDR2 are DFQATT and SNEGSKA (reference sequence). CDR3: CSARDRRGGFSYNEQFF. The CDR3 DNA, read in part, is TGCAGTGCTAGAGATCGTAGGGGGGGTTTCTCCTACAATGAG.

Many counts were recorded for this clone. The read is 3 residues too short to cover the CDR3 end, so that end is filled in from the germline J gene. V usage is TRBV19 and J usage is TRBJ2-6; D perhaps matches TRBD2 (5 bases). Germline CDR1 and CDR2: LNHDA and SQIVND (reference sequence). This CDR3 has 16 amino acids. Trimming removed 10 bases from V and 0 bases from J, with 16 bases in between. The CDR3 region is CATKAGLFSGANVLTF. The covered CDR3 bases are TGTGCCACTAAGGCGGGCCTTTTCTCTGGGGCCAACGTC.

Remarks on this clone: The sequenced fragment ends 3 residues before the CDR3 boundary, so the rest is inferred from the germline J gene. The V and J genes are TRBV2 and TRBJ2-1; the D gene is possibly TRBD1 (5 bases). CDR3 length equals 13 residues. Germline-derived CDR1 and CDR2 are SNHLY and FYNNEI. Trimming removed 3 bases from V and 7 bases from J, with 10 bases in between. Partial CDR3 DNA: TGTGCCAGCAGTGATAATTCAGGGAATGAG. Its translation: CASSDNSGNE. The entire CDR3 reads CASSDNSGNEQFF.

This clone was seen repeatedly, ten times or more. The read terminates 3 residues before the CDR3 end, so the remaining end is supplied by the germline J gene. The gene calls are TRBV20-1 and TRBJ2-7; maybe TRBD1 (6 bases). The CDR3 totals 13 residues. Trimming took off 3 bases at V and 2 bases at J, with 11 bases between the two ends. CDR1 is DFQATT, CDR2 SNEGSKA, per germline (reference sequence). The CDR3 is CSASEQGPYEQYF. The CDR3 DNA, read in part, is TGCAGTGCTAGCGAACAGGGTCCCTACGAG.

This clone came up many times. The read falls 3 residues short of the CDR3 end, and the missing part is taken from the germline J gene. The chain employs TRBV5-1 and TRBJ1-1; D is ambiguous. V dropped 0 bases and J dropped 5 bases, with 8 bases sitting between them. Germline V gene data show CDR1 as SGHRS and CDR2 as YFSETQ. The CDR3 consists of 13 residues. The CDR3 DNA, read in part, is TGCGCCAGCAGCTTGGAAGGAGGGACTGAA. Protein sequence: CASSLEGGTE. Given in full, the CDR3 is CASSLEGGTEAFF.